Listed below are T cell receptor beta chains from one sample, sequenced in a study of cytomegalovirus exposure and HLA in healthy donors. The protocol was immunoSEQ multiplex PCR, while the TCRdb copy is restricted to in-frame clones and leaves out a portion. Altogether fewer than 250,000 clones are present, about four fifths being singletons, with the ten largest covering nearly 6%. The specimen was PBMCs. The source of these receptors is a man in his forties in good health and CMV-seropositive. The conserved cysteine and the conserved F or W are not part of the CDR3 here. D genes are given only for firm matches.

j_call: TRBJ1-6; v_call: TRBV5-1; d_call: TRBD1; cdr3_aa: ASSMTGDLHNSPLH
j_call: TRBJ1-2; v_call: TRBV6-1; d_call: .; cdr3_aa: ASISRTDNYGYT
j_call: TRBJ1-2; v_call: TRBV5-4; d_call: .; cdr3_aa: AFRQDLGYT
j_call: TRBJ1-2; v_call: TRBV7-2; d_call: TRBD1; cdr3_aa: ASSPARQGIYGYT
j_call: TRBJ1-5; v_call: TRBV2; d_call: TRBD1; cdr3_aa: ASSDSGQGNQPQH
j_call: TRBJ1-4; v_call: TRBV5-4; d_call: .; cdr3_aa: ASSFGGRLNEKLF
j_call: TRBJ2-3; v_call: TRBV5-1; d_call: TRBD2; cdr3_aa: ASSAGLADWSRTDTQY
j_call: TRBJ2-1; v_call: TRBV27; d_call: TRBD1; cdr3_aa: ASSPGTGGASYNEQF
j_call: TRBJ1-1; v_call: TRBV5-1; d_call: TRBD1; cdr3_aa: ASSLRRGLNTEAF
j_call: TRBJ2-1; v_call: TRBV6-1; d_call: .; cdr3_aa: ASKLAPSSYNEQF
j_call: TRBJ2-3; v_call: TRBV5-4; d_call: .; cdr3_aa: ASSPGARTLSDTQY
j_call: TRBJ1-2; v_call: TRBV9; d_call: TRBD1; cdr3_aa: ASSAGGIGGYT
j_call: TRBJ1-1; v_call: TRBV5-1; d_call: .; cdr3_aa: ASSLLGALRGNTEAF
j_call: TRBJ2-3; v_call: TRBV19; d_call: .; cdr3_aa: ASTRGPTVTDTQY
j_call: TRBJ2-5; v_call: TRBV9; d_call: TRBD2; cdr3_aa: ASSAGRASGKVVETQY
j_call: TRBJ2-7; v_call: TRBV10-3; d_call: .; cdr3_aa: AISESQSNEQY
j_call: TRBJ2-2; v_call: TRBV9; d_call: TRBD2; cdr3_aa: ASSTPTSGRLSTGELF
j_call: TRBJ2-7; v_call: TRBV29-1; d_call: TRBD1; cdr3_aa: SAHQTGREQY
j_call: TRBJ1-4; v_call: TRBV4-1; d_call: .; cdr3_aa: ASSQDWGISGGNEKLF
j_call: TRBJ2-2; v_call: TRBV2; d_call: TRBD2; cdr3_aa: ASSEGAGGYTGELF
j_call: TRBJ2-2; v_call: TRBV4-2; d_call: TRBD2; cdr3_aa: ASSPNKVAGETGELF
j_call: TRBJ2-3; v_call: TRBV5-6; d_call: .; cdr3_aa: ASSLVRSSTDTQY
j_call: TRBJ2-1; v_call: TRBV18; d_call: .; cdr3_aa: ASSPPGGLGGVGEQF
j_call: TRBJ2-3; v_call: TRBV27; d_call: .; cdr3_aa: ASRRIGGAPTDTQY
j_call: TRBJ2-3; v_call: TRBV30; d_call: TRBD2; cdr3_aa: AWSGGLADTQY
j_call: TRBJ2-2; v_call: TRBV6-5; d_call: TRBD2; cdr3_aa: ASSYGLAGGTGELF
j_call: TRBJ1-2; v_call: TRBV28; d_call: .; cdr3_aa: ASSLEARGYT
j_call: TRBJ2-3; v_call: TRBV9; d_call: .; cdr3_aa: ASSPRGQRTDTQY
j_call: TRBJ2-1; v_call: TRBV2; d_call: TRBD2; cdr3_aa: ASSKGWASGSRNEQF
j_call: TRBJ2-2; v_call: TRBV5-1; d_call: .; cdr3_aa: ASQGSNEPGELF
j_call: TRBJ1-5; v_call: TRBV19; d_call: .; cdr3_aa: ASSIERTEFDQPQH
j_call: TRBJ1-2; v_call: TRBV18; d_call: TRBD1; cdr3_aa: ASSPLGSGTGANYGYT
j_call: TRBJ2-5; v_call: TRBV7-9; d_call: TRBD2; cdr3_aa: ASSLVRPGLAGKETQY
j_call: TRBJ2-6; v_call: TRBV7-3; d_call: TRBD1; cdr3_aa: ASSRTGNFGANVLT
j_call: TRBJ2-7; v_call: TRBV7-6; d_call: .; cdr3_aa: ASSLDRGYEQY
j_call: TRBJ1-2; v_call: TRBV6-6; d_call: TRBD1; cdr3_aa: ASSNQGAYGYT
j_call: TRBJ2-7; v_call: TRBV19; d_call: TRBD2; cdr3_aa: ASSYAGWTSGSAYEQY
j_call: TRBJ2-3; v_call: TRBV9; d_call: .; cdr3_aa: ASSRRASSTDTQY
j_call: TRBJ1-2; v_call: TRBV29-1; d_call: .; cdr3_aa: SVEPSTGANYGYT
j_call: TRBJ2-5; v_call: TRBV27; d_call: .; cdr3_aa: ASSLTTGPQETQY
j_call: TRBJ2-3; v_call: TRBV5-1; d_call: TRBD2; cdr3_aa: ASSLPGTSGSDTQY
j_call: TRBJ2-3; v_call: TRBV29-1; d_call: TRBD1; cdr3_aa: SVDPWDRVTDTQY
j_call: TRBJ2-3; v_call: TRBV7-3; d_call: TRBD2; cdr3_aa: ASSSFGGGGTDTQY
j_call: TRBJ2-7; v_call: TRBV2; d_call: TRBD2; cdr3_aa: ASLIAGGLSSYEQY
j_call: TRBJ1-2; v_call: TRBV5-1; d_call: .; cdr3_aa: ASSLDKYGYT
j_call: TRBJ2-1; v_call: TRBV5-4; d_call: .; cdr3_aa: ASSLATATYNEQF
j_call: TRBJ1-3; v_call: TRBV29-1; d_call: .; cdr3_aa: SVEIRTALSGNTIY
j_call: TRBJ1-2; v_call: TRBV27; d_call: .; cdr3_aa: ASSMGPVYGYT